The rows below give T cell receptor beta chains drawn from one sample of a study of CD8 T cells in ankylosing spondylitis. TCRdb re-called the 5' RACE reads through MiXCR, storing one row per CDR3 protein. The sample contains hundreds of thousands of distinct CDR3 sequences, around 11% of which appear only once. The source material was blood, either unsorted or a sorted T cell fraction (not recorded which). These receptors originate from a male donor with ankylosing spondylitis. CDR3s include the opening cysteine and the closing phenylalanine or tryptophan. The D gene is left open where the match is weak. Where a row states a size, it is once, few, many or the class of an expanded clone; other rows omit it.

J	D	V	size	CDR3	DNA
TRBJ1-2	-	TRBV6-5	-	CASSYSSWGIYGYTF	TGTGCCAGCAGTTACTCGAGCTGGGGAATCTATGGCTACACCTTC
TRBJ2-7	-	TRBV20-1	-	CSAPDRRGSEQYF	TGCAGTGCTCCGGACCGGAGGGGTTCCGAGCAGTACTTC
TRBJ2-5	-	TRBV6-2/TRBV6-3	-	CASSYSYPLETQYF	TGTGCCAGCAGTTACTCCTACCCTTTGGAGACCCAGTACTTC
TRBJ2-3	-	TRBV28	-	CASSRTPSDTQYF	TGTGCCAGCAGTCGGACCCCCTCAGATACGCAGTATTTT
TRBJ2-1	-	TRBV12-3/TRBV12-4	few	CASSSYTSYNEQFF	TGTGCCAGCAGCAGCTATACCTCCTACAATGAGCAGTTCTTC
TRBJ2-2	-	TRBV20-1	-	CSAKRHSGELFF	TGCAGTGCCAAGAGACATTCCGGGGAGCTGTTTTTT
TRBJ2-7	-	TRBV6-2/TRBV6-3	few	CASSYPQEQYF	TGTGCCAGCAGTTACCCCCAGGAGCAGTACTTC
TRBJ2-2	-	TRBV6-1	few	CASSRHSQTRGPAGELFF	TGTGCCAGCAGCCGCCACAGTCAAACCAGGGGACCGGCCGGGGAGCTGTTTTTT
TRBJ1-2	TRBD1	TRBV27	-	CASSPSLGQGARGYTF	TGTGCCAGCAGTCCTTCCTTGGGACAGGGGGCGCGAGGCTACACCTTC
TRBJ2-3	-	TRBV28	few	CASSSGSYTDTQYF	TGTGCCAGCAGCTCCGGGTCGTACACAGATACGCAGTATTTT